The next 25 T cell receptor beta chains were all read from a single sample in a study of blood T cell repertoires in COVID-19. Repertoires were generated with immunoSEQ multiplex PCR, while TCRdb's copy carries only in-frame clones and drops some. This repertoire shows 270,000 or so clones, approximately 90% found once; its top ten account for approximately 4.3%. Material: peripheral blood. The receptors were sampled from a man aged 35 to 55 with acute or convalescent COVID-19.

This sequence joins TRBV21-1 and TRBJ1-5; the table assigns TRBD1, which was not confirmed against the DNA. TRBV21-1 is a known pseudogene. CDR3 length: 15 amino acids. The CDR3 DNA reads TGTGCCAGCAGCAAAGGGGCAGGGCCTAATCAGCCCCAGCATTTT. It encodes CASSKGAGPNQPQHF.

The chain recombines TRBV19 with TRBJ1-2, with D perhaps TRBD1 (5 bases). The CDR3 runs 14 residues. Germline V gene data show CDR1 as LNHDA and CDR2 as SQIVND (reference sequence). V was trimmed by 3 bases and J by 5 bases, leaving 13 bases between them. The CDR3 DNA reads TGTGCCAGTAGTATCTCGCCAGGGCGTTATGGCTACACCTTC. Translating it yields CASSISPGRYGYTF.

The CDR3 loop reads CASSRGGPGDEQFF. CDR3 coding DNA: TGCGCCAGCAGCCGCGGGGGGCCAGGCGATGAGCAGTTCTTC. V gene TRBV5-1 combines with J gene TRBJ2-1, with TRBD2 matching 8 bases. Germline V gene lookup returns CDR1 SGHRS and CDR2 YFSETQ. This CDR3 is 14 amino acids long. After removal of 4 bases from V and 8 bases from J, the junction contained 8 bases not matched to a gene.

The chain links TRBV30 to TRBJ2-7; D is undetermined. V shed 1 base and J shed 3 bases, with 10 bases lying between them. The CDR3 is 13 residues long. Germline V gives CDR1 GTSNPN, CDR2 SVGIG (reference sequence). The CDR3: CAWSGGNSYEQYF. CDR3 nucleotides: TGTGCCTGGAGTGGAGGCAATAGCTACGAGCAGTACTTC.

V is TRBV19 and J is TRBJ2-3; D is perhaps TRBD2 (5 bases). Germline V gene sequence: CDR1 LNHDA, CDR2 SQIVND (reference sequence). The CDR3 covers 16 residues. The V and J ends lost 4 bases and 0 bases respectively, with 14 bases between them. The CDR3 loop is CASSTLAKSSTDTQYF. CDR3 sequence (DNA): TGTGCCAGTAGTACTCTAGCAAAGTCTAGCACAGATACGCAGTATTTT.

V is TRBV3-1 (or the pseudogene TRBV3-2) and J is TRBJ2-6; D is perhaps TRBD1 (6 bases). Trimming removed 6 bases at V and 7 bases at J, with 10 bases between. Germline V gives CDR1 LGHDT, CDR2 YNNKEL (reference sequence). This CDR3 comprises 13 residues. CDR3 coding DNA: TGTGCCAGCAGGGGCAGGGGAGCCAACGTCCTGACTTTC. Translating it yields CASRGRGANVLTF.

The chain is built from TRBV5-1 and TRBJ1-2, with D possibly matching TRBD1 (5 bases). The V end lost 0 bases, the J end lost 7 bases, and 16 bases lay between the germline ends. The CDR3 is 15 residues long. The germline gives CDR1 SGHRS, CDR2 YFSETQ. The CDR3 coding sequence is TGCGCCAGCAGCTTGGGGGCAGGGTTAGAATCTGGCTACACCTTC. This encodes CASSLGAGLESGYTF.

V usage is TRBV24-1 and J usage is TRBJ2-2, with 10 bases identical to TRBD2. The trim removed 0 bases at V and 3 bases at J, leaving 3 bases unmatched. Germline V gives CDR1 KGHDR, CDR2 SFDVKD. CDR3 length equals 17 residues. The CDR3 protein is CATSDLPAGGDTGELFF. The CDR3 DNA follows: TGTGCCACCAGTGATTTGCCAGCGGGGGGGGACACCGGGGAGCTGTTTTTT.

The rearrangement links TRBV4-1 to TRBJ2-3; 7 bases agree with TRBD2. Germline lookup yields CDR1 MGHRA and CDR2 YSYEKL. The J segment lost 3 bases and the V segment lost 4 bases, leaving 4 bases of the junction unmatched. This CDR3 comprises 14 residues. CDR3 bases: TGCGCCAGCAGCCCCCTAGCGGATACAGATACGCAGTATTTT. Its protein product is CASSPLADTDTQYF.

V usage is TRBV12-3 or TRBV12-4 and J usage is TRBJ1-5; maybe TRBD1 (6 bases). Trimming stripped 5 bases from V and 7 bases from J, with 12 bases between. This CDR3 spans 13 amino acids. Written as DNA, the CDR3 is TGTGCCAGCAGTCTAACAGGGCCCCAGCCCCAGCATTTT. Its protein product is CASSLTGPQPQHF.

This clone appeared a few times. The genes are TRBV6-1 and TRBJ1-2, with 9 positions matching TRBD1. Germline V gene data show CDR1 as MNHNS and CDR2 as SASEGT. The CDR3 is made up of 16 amino acids. V shed 3 bases, J shed 8 bases, and the junction held 13 bases outside the gene matches. The CDR3 sequence: CASSEGTGGMAGGYTF. The CDR3 DNA is TGTGCCAGCAGTGAGGGTACAGGGGGCATGGCCGGGGGCTACACCTTC.

The rearrangement uses TRBV25-1 and TRBJ1-1; possible D gene TRBD1, 5 bases. Trimming pared 6 bases from V and 1 base from J, leaving 12 bases between. The CDR3 has 14 amino acids. The germline V gene encodes CDR1 MGHDK and CDR2 SYGVNS. DNA of the CDR3: TGTGCCAGCAGCCATGCCGGGGGGAACACTGAAGCTTTCTTT. This gives the protein CASSHAGGNTEAFF.

The chain links TRBV3-1 (or the pseudogene TRBV3-2) to TRBJ1-6; 7 nucleotides match TRBD1. The germline CDR1 and CDR2 sequences are LGHDT and YNNKEL (reference sequence). The CDR3 is made up of 14 amino acids. Trimming cost V 10 bases and J 10 bases; bases outside gene matches: 13. The CDR3 DNA follows: TGTGCCACCTCATTCGGAGGGGGCGGGTCACCCCTCCACTTT. Amino acid sequence: CATSFGGGGSPLHF.

In its sample, this clone was seen a few times. The J gene is TRBJ1-2, the V gene TRBV7-3; 10 bases are a match to TRBD1. V was clipped by 8 bases and J by 6 bases; unmatched bases: 9. The CDR3 is 14 residues long. In germline, CDR1 is SGHTA, CDR2 FQGTGA. The CDR3 bases are TGTGCCAGCGGCCCGGGACAGGGGCCCCATGGCTACACCTTC. This sequence encodes CASGPGQGPHGYTF.

This chain uses TRBV18 with TRBJ1-2; TRBD1 might be the D (6 bases). Between the trimmed V and J ends, which lost 6 bases and 6 bases, there was a span of 17 bases. The CDR3 has 14 amino acids. CDR1 is KGHSH, CDR2 LQKENI, per germline. CDR3 DNA: TGTGCCAGCTCCCCCGGCCTAAACAGGGATGGCTACACCTTC. Amino acid sequence: CASSPGLNRDGYTF.

The chain has TRBV6-6 and TRBJ2-7; 7 positions match TRBD2. Looked up from germline, CDR1 is MNHNY and CDR2 is SVGAGI (reference sequence). V shed 7 bases, J shed 6 bases, and the junction held 15 bases outside the gene matches. There are 15 residues in the CDR3. The CDR3 here is CASTSQTSFPSEQYF. The CDR3 nucleotides read TGTGCCAGCACTTCCCAGACTAGCTTCCCCAGCGAGCAGTACTTC.

The chain uses TRBV6-5 and TRBJ1-2, with D possibly TRBD1 on 5 matching bases. This CDR3 is 13 amino acids long. Germline V gene data show CDR1 as MNHEY and CDR2 as SVGAGI. Trimming pared 10 bases from V and 2 bases from J, leaving 14 bases between. This CDR3 reads CATHPGGNYGYTF. The CDR3, as DNA: TGTGCCACCCATCCCGGGGGGAACTATGGCTACACCTTC.

This chain joins TRBV9 and TRBJ1-6, with D unresolved. Germline values: CDR1 SGDLS, CDR2 YYNGEE. V shed 4 bases and J shed 8 bases, with 10 bases lying between them. The CDR3 is 13 amino acids. CDR3 region: CASSTHSDSPLHF. The CDR3 coding sequence is TGTGCCAGCAGCACCCATAGCGATTCACCCCTCCACTTT.

This chain connects TRBV7-3 to TRBJ2-7, with D perhaps TRBD1 (6 bases). This CDR3 comprises 13 residues. Deletions cut 2 bases from V and 4 bases from J, with 9 bases between. Germline CDR1 SGHTA, CDR2 FQGTGA. CDR3 sequence reads: CASSLADRYEQYF. The CDR3, as DNA: TGTGCCAGCAGCTTAGCTGACAGGTACGAGCAGTACTTC.

The V and J genes are TRBV19 and TRBJ1-4; no definite D call. This CDR3 comprises 11 residues. Germline CDR1 and CDR2: LNHDA and SQIVND (reference sequence). V was cut by 3 bases and J by 8 bases, with 4 bases left in between. The CDR3 nucleotides read TGTGCCAGTAGTATCGGGGAAAAACTGTTTTTT. Translated: CASSIGEKLFF.

The chain links TRBV5-1 to TRBJ2-7; weak D call: TRBD1 (6 bases). The CDR3 is made up of 13 amino acids. Germline lookup yields CDR1 SGHRS and CDR2 YFSETQ. Between the trimmed V and J ends, which lost 5 bases and 6 bases, there was a span of 15 bases. The CDR3 spells CASRLGTTTEQYF. The CDR3 DNA reads TGCGCCAGCAGACTTGGGACAACTACCGAGCAGTACTTC.

The chain couples TRBV19 to TRBJ2-3; possibly TRBD1 for D (6 bases). This CDR3 is 15 amino acids long. CDR1 and CDR2 (germline): LNHDA, SQIVND (reference sequence). The V end was cut by 1 base, the J end by 0 bases, with 8 bases between. Here the CDR3 reads CASSIGDRSTDTQYF. CDR3 nucleotide sequence: TGTGCCAGTAGTATAGGCGACAGGAGCACAGATACGCAGTATTTT.

The count of this clone is one. The V gene is TRBV18, the J gene TRBJ2-1, with TRBD2 matching over 8 bases. Trimming at V came to 2 bases and at J to 1 base, leaving 4 bases not matched to a gene. Germline V CDR1 and CDR2: KGHSH, LQKENI. The CDR3 totals 16 residues. The CDR3 DNA reads as TGTGCCAGCTCACCAAATCCGGGGGGGTCCTACAATGAGCAGTTCTTC. Translated: CASSPNPGGSYNEQFF.

The rearrangement links TRBV5-1 to TRBJ2-7; the match to TRBD1 covers 9 bases. The CDR3 covers 14 residues. J was trimmed by 5 bases and V by 1 base; bases with no gene match: 4. Germline V gene data show CDR1 as SGHRS and CDR2 as YFSETQ. CDR3 region: CASSLWGTGNEQYF. In DNA form, the CDR3 reads TGCGCCAGCAGCTTGTGGGGGACAGGGAACGAGCAGTACTTC.

The genes are TRBV5-8 and TRBJ2-3, with 10 bases aligning to TRBD1. Germline V gene lookup returns CDR1 SGHTS and CDR2 YDEGEE. Unmatched junction bases numbered 3, after V lost 4 bases and J lost 4 bases. This CDR3 is 14 amino acids long. The CDR3 loop is CASSPGQGADTQYF. The CDR3 DNA reads TGTGCCAGCAGCCCCGGACAGGGGGCAGATACGCAGTATTTT.